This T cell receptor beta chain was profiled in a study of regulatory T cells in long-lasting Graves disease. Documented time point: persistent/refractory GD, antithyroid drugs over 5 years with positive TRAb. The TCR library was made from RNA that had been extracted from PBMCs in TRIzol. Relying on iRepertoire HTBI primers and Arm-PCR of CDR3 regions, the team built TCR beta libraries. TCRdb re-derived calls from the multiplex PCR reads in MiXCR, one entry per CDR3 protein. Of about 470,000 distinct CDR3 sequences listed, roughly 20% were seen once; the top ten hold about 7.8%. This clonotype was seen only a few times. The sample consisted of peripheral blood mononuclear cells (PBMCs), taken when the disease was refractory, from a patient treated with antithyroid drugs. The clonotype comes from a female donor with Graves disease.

The CDR3 DNA sequence: TGTGCCACTTCGGCGGTATCTAATTCACCCCTCCACTTT. Its protein is CATSAVSNSPLHF. This rearrangement joins TRBV3-1 to TRBJ1-6; D not certain. V lost 10 bases to trimming and J lost 6 bases, with 13 bases between them. CDR3 size: 13 residues. Germline CDR1 reads LGHDT; CDR2 reads YNNKEL (reference sequence).